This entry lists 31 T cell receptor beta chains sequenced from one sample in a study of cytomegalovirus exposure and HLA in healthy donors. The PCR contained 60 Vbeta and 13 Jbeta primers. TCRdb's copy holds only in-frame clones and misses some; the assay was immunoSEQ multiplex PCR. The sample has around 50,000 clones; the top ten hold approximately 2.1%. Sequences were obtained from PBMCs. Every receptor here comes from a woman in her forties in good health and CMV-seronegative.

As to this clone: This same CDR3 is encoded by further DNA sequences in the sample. The DNA for the CDR3 is TGTGCCAGCAGCTTAGCCGAGGCCCTCGCAACCTTC. It is translated as CASSLAEALATF. The chain uses TRBV7-9 and TRBJ1-2; D unresolved. V was pared by 0 bases and J by 14 bases, with 13 bases between. This CDR3 comprises 12 residues. Germline-derived CDR1 and CDR2 are SEHNR and FQNEAQ (reference sequence).

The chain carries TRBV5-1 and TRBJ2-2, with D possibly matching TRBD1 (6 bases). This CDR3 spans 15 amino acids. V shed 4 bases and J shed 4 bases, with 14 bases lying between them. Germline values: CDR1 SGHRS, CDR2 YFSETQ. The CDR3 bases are TGCGCCAGCAGCCCGGACAGTTACGTCACCGGGGAGCTGTTTTTT. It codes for CASSPDSYVTGELFF.

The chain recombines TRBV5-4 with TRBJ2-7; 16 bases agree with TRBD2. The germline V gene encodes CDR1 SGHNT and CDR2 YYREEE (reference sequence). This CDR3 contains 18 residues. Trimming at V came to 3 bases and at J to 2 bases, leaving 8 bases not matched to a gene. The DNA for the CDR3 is TGTGCCAGCAGCTCGACGGGACTAGCGGGGGGGCCGGCCTACGAGCAGTACTTC. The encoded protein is CASSSTGLAGGPAYEQYF.

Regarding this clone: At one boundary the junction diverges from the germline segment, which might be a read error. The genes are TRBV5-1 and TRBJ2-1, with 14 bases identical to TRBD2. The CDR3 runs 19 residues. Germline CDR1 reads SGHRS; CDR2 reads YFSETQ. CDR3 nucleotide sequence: TGCGCCAGCAGCCCCCAAGGGACTAGCGGGGGAAGCTCCGACAATGAGCAGTTCTTC. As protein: CASSPQGTSGGSSDNEQFF. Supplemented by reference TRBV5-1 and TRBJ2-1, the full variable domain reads KAGVTQTPRYLIKTRGQQVTLSCSPISGHRSVSWYQQTPGQGLQFLFEYFSETQRNKGNFPGRFSGRQFSNSRSEMNVSTLELGDSALYLCASSPQGTSGGSSDNEQFFGPGTRLTVL.

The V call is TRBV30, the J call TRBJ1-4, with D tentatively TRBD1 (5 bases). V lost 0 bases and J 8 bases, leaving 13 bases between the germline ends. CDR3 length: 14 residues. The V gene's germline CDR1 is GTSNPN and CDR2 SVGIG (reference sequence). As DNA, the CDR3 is TGTGCCTGGAGTGTACAGCAGGGTGCGGAAAAACTGTTTTTT. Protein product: CAWSVQQGAEKLFF. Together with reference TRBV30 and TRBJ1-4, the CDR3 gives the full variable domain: SQTIHQWPATLVQPVGSPLSLECTVEGTSNPNLYWYRQAAGRGLQLLFYSVGIGQISSEVPQNLSASRPQDRQFILSSKKLLLSDSGFYLCAWSVQQGAEKLFFGSGTQLSVL.

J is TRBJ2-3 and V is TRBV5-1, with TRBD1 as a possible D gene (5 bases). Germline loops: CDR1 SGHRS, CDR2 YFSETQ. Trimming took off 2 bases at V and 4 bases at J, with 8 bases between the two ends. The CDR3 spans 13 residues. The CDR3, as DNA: TGCGCCAGCAGCTTCCAGGGTCCAGATACGCAGTATTTT. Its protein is CASSFQGPDTQYF. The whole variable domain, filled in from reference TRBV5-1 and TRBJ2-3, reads KAGVTQTPRYLIKTRGQQVTLSCSPISGHRSVSWYQQTPGQGLQFLFEYFSETQRNKGNFPGRFSGRQFSNSRSEMNVSTLELGDSALYLCASSFQGPDTQYFGPGTRLTVL.

The DNA of the CDR3 is TGTGCCAGTAGTAGACAGGGGGCGATGTACAATGAGCAGTTCTTC. It codes for CASSRQGAMYNEQFF. This chain links TRBV19 with TRBJ2-1; 10 bases line up with TRBD1. Germline trimming cut 4 bases from V and 4 bases from J; bases unmatched to any gene: 4. The CDR3 sequence is 15 residues long. Germline V gene lookup returns CDR1 LNHDA and CDR2 SQIVND (reference sequence).

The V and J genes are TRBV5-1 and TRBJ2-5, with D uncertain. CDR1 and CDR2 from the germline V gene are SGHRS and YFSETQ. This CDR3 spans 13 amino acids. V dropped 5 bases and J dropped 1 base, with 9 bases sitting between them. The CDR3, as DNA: TGCGCCAGCAGTTTTGGAGCCCAAGAGACCCAGTACTTC. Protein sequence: CASSFGAQETQYF.

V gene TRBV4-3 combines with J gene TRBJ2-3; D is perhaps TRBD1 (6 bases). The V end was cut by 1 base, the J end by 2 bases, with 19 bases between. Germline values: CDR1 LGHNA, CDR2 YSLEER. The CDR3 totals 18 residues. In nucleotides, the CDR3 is TGCGCCAGCAGCCAAGCCCCGGTACAGGGTAGCGACACAGATACGCAGTATTTT. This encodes CASSQAPVQGSDTDTQYF.

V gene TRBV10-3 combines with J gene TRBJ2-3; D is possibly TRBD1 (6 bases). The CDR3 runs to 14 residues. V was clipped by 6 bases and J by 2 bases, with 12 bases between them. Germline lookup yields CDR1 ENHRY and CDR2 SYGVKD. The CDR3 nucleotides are TGTGCCATCAGGGAAAACAGGGACACAGATACGCAGTATTTT. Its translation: CAIRENRDTDTQYF.

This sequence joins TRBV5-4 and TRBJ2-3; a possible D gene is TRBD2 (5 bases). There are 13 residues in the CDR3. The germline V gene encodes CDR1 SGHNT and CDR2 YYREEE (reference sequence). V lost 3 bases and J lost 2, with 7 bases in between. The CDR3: CASSSDFTDTQYF. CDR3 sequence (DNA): TGTGCCAGCAGCTCGGACTTCACAGATACGCAGTATTTT.

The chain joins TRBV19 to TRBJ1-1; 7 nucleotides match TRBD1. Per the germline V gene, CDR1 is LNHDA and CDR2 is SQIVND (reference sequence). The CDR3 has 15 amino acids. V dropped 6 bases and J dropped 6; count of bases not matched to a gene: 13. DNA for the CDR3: TGTGCCAGTAGGTACCGCCGGGAGGGGGCCTCTGAAGCTTTCTTT. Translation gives CASRYRREGASEAFF.

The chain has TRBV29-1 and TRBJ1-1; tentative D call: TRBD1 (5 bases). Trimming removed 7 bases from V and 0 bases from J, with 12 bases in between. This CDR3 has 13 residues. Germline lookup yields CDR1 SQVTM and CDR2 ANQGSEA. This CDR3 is CSARTNLNTEAFF. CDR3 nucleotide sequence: TGCAGCGCTAGGACAAACTTGAACACTGAAGCTTTCTTT.

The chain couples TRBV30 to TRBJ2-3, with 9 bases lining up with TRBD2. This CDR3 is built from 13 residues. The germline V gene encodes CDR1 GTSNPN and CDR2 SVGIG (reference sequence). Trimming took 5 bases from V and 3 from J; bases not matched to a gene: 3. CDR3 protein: CAWGAGGTDTQYF. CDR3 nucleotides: TGTGCCTGGGGAGCGGGAGGAACAGATACGCAGTATTTT.

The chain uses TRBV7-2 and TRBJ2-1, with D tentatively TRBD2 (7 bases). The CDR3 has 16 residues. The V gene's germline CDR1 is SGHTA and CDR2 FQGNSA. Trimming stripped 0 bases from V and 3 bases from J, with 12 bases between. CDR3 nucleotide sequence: TGTGCCAGCAGCTTAGCGGCGGGGGACAACTACAATGAGCAGTTCTTC. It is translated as CASSLAAGDNYNEQFF.

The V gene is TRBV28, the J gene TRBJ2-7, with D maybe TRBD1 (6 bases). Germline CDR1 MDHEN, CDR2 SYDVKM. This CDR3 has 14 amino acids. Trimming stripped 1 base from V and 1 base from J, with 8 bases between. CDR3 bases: TGTGCCAGCAGTTTATCCGGGACATCCTACGAGCAGTACTTC. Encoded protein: CASSLSGTSYEQYF.

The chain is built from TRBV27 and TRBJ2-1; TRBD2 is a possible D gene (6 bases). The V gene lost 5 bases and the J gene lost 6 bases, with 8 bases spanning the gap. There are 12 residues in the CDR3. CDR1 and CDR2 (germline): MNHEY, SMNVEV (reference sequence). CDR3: CASSGGGNEQFF. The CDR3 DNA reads TGTGCCAGCAGTGGGGGAGGCAATGAGCAGTTCTTC.

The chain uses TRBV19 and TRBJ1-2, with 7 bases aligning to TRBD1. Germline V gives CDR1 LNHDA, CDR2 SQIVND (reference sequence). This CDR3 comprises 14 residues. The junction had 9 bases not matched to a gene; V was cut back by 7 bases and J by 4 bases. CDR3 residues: CASTRTGGSYGYTF. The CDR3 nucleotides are TGTGCCAGTACTAGGACAGGAGGATCCTATGGCTACACCTTC.

CDR3: CASSPGTGGGEKLFF. DNA for the CDR3: TGTGCCAGCTCACCCGGGACAGGGGGAGGCGAAAAACTGTTTTTT. The chain carries TRBV18 and TRBJ1-4, with TRBD1 matching over 11 bases. The germline gives CDR1 KGHSH, CDR2 LQKENI. V lost 3 bases to trimming and J lost 8 bases; unmatched junction nucleotides: 5. The CDR3 is 15 residues long. Together with reference TRBV18 and TRBJ1-4, the CDR3 gives the full variable domain: NAGVMQNPRHLVRRRGQEARLRCSPMKGHSHVYWYRQLPEEGLKFMVYLQKENIIDESGMPKERFSAEFPKEGPSILRIQQVVRGDSAAYFCASSPGTGGGEKLFFGSGTQLSVL.

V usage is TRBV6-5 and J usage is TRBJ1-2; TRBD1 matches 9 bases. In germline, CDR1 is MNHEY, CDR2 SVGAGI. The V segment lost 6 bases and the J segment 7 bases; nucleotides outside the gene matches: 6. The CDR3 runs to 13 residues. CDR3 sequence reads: CASRGQGLSGYTF. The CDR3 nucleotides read TGTGCCAGCAGGGGACAGGGATTGAGTGGCTACACCTTC.

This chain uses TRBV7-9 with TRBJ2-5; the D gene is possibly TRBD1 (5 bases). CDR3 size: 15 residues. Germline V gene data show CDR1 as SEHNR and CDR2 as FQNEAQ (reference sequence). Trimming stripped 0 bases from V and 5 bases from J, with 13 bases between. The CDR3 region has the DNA TGTGCCAGCAGCTTAGCGGCTCTTGGGGCCGAGACCCAGTACTTC. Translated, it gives CASSLAALGAETQYF.

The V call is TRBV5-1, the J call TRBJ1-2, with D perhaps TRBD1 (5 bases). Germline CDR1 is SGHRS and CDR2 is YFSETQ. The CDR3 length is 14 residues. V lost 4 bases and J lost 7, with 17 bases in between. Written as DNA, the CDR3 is TGCGCCAGCAGCACCGTCGGGGGTTTATTTGGCTACACCTTC. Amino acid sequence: CASSTVGGLFGYTF.

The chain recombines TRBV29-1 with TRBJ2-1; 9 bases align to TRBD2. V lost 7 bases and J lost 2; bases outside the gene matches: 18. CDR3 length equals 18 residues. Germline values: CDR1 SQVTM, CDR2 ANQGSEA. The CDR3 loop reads CSATGQQETSGPYNEQFF. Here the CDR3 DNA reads TGCAGCGCCACGGGACAGCAAGAGACTAGCGGCCCCTACAATGAGCAGTTCTTC.

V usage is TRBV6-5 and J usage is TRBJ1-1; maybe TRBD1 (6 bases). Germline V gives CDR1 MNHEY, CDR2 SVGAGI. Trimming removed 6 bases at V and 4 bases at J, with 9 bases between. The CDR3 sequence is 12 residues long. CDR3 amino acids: CASSRGATEAFF. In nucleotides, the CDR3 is TGTGCCAGCAGCAGGGGTGCCACTGAAGCTTTCTTT.

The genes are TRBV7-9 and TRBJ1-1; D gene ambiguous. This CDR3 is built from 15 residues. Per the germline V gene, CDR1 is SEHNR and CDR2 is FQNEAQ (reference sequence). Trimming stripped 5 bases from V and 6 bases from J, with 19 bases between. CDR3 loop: CASSPGEGGRAEAFF. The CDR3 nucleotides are TGTGCCAGCAGCCCTGGGGAGGGAGGAAGGGCTGAAGCTTTCTTT.

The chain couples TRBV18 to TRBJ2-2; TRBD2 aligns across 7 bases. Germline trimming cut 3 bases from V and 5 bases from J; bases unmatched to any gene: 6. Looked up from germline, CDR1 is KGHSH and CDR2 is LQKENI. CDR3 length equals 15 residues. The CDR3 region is CASSPPGGGTGELFF. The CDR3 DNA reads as TGTGCCAGCTCACCGCCGGGAGGCGGAACCGGGGAGCTGTTTTTT.

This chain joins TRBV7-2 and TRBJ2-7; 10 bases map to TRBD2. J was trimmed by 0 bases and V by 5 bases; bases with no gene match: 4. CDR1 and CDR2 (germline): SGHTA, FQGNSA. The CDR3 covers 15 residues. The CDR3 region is CASSISGGLSYEQYF. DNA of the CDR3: TGTGCCAGCAGCATTAGCGGGGGGCTCTCCTACGAGCAGTACTTC.

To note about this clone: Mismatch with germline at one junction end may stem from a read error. CDR3 sequence reads: CASSPYCRSGGASGGIDKQYF. The CDR3 DNA reads as TGTGCCAGCTCACCTTATTGTAGAAGCGGGGGTGCCAGTGGGGGGATAGATAAGCAGTATTTT. The V and J genes are TRBV18 and TRBJ2-3; TRBD2 matches at 8 bases. CDR3 size: 21 residues. Germline V lookup: CDR1 KGHSH, CDR2 LQKENI. The variable domain in full, completed from reference TRBV18 and TRBJ2-3, reads NAGVMQNPRHLVRRRGQEARLRCSPMKGHSHVYWYRQLPEEGLKFMVYLQKENIIDESGMPKERFSAEFPKEGPSILRIQQVVRGDSAAYFCASSPYCRSGGASGGIDKQYFGPGTRLTVL.

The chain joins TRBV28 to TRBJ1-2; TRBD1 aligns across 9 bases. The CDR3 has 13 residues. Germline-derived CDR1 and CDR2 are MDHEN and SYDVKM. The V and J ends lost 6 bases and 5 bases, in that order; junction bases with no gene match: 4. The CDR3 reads CASRQGAVYGYTF. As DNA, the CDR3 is TGTGCCAGCAGACAGGGGGCTGTATATGGCTACACCTTC.

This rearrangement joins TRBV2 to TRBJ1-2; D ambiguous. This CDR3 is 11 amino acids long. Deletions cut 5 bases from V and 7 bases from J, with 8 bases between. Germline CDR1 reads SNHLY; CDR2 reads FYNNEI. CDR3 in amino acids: CASSSPSGYTF. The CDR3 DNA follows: TGTGCCAGCAGTTCTCCCTCTGGCTACACCTTC.

DNA of the CDR3: TGTGCCAGCTCCGGGACACAAGAGACCCAGTACTTC. Its translation is CASSGTQETQYF. The chain has TRBV18 and TRBJ2-5; a possible D gene is TRBD1 (6 bases). Germline CDR1 reads KGHSH; CDR2 reads LQKENI. This CDR3 region has 12 residues. The V and J ends lost 6 bases and 2 bases respectively, with 7 bases between them.